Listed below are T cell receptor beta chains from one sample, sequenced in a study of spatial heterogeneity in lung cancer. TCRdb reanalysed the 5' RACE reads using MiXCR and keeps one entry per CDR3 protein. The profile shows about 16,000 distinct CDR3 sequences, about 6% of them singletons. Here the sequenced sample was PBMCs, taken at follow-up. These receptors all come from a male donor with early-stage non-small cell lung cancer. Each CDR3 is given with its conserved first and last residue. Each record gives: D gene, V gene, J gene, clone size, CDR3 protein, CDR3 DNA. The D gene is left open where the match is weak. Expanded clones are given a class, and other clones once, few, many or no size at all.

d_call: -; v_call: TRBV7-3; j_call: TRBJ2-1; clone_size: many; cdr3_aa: CASSSAGETIQFF; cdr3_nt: TGTGCCAGCAGCTCCGCTGGGGAAACTATCCAGTTCTTC
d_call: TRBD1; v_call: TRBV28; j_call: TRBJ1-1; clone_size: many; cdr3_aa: CASSPDRGLMNTEAFF; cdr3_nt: TGTGCCAGCAGCCCTGACAGGGGATTAATGAACACTGAAGCTTTCTTT
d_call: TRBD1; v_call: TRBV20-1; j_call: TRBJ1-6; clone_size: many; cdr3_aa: CSASRGTKESPLHF; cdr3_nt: TGCAGTGCCAGCAGGGGGACAAAGGAATCACCCCTCCACTTT
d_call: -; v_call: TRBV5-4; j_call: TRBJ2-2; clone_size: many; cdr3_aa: CASSLGGRAAGELFF; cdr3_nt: TGTGCCAGCAGCTTGGGCGGCAGGGCCGCCGGGGAGCTGTTTTTT
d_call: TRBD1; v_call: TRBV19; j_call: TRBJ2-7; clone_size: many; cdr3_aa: CASSRDSLYEQYF; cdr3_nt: TGTGCCAGTAGTCGGGACAGCCTCTACGAGCAGTACTTC
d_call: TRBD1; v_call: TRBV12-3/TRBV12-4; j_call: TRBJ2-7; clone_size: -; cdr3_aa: CASSWGQGAGDEQYF; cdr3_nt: TGTGCCAGCAGTTGGGGACAGGGGGCCGGCGACGAGCAGTACTTC
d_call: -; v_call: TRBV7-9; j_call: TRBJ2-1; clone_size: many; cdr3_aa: CASSLFLAGNEQFF; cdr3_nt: TGTGCCAGCAGCTTGTTTTTAGCTGGGAATGAGCAGTTCTTC
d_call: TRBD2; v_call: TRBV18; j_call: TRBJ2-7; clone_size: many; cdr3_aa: CASSPRAGRGSTYEQYF; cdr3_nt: TGTGCCAGCTCACCAAGGGCGGGGAGGGGCAGTACCTACGAGCAGTACTTC
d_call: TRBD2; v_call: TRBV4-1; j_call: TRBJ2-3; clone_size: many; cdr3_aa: CASSQRAGADTQYF; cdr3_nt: TGCGCCAGCAGCCAAAGAGCGGGAGCAGATACGCAGTATTTT
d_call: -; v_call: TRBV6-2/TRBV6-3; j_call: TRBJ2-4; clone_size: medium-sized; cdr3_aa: CASSYPGGSKNIQYF; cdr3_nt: TGTGCCAGCAGTTACCCCGGAGGGTCCAAAAACATTCAGTACTTC
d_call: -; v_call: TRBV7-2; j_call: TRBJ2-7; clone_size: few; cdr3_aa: CASSRLGASTSSEQYF; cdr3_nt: TGTGCCAGCAGCCGATTAGGGGCCAGTACCTCAAGCGAGCAGTACTTC
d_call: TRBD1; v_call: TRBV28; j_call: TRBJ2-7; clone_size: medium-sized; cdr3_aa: CASSTYRGSDEQYF; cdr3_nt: TGTGCCAGCAGTACCTACAGGGGTTCCGACGAGCAGTACTTC
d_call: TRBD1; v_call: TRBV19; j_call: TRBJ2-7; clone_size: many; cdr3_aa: CASAPDRSYEQYF; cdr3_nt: TGTGCCAGTGCGCCGGACAGGTCCTACGAGCAGTACTTC
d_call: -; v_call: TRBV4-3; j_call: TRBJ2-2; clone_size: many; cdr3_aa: CASSHRDSGELFF; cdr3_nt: TGCGCCAGCAGCCACCGGGACTCCGGGGAGCTGTTTTTT
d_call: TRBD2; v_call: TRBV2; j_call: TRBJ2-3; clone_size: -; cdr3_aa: CASRITSDTWGDTQYF; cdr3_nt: TGTGCCAGCAGGATAACTAGCGACACATGGGGAGATACGCAGTATTTT
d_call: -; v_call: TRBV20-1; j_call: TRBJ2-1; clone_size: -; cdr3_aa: CSASDFSSYNEQFF; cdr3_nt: TGCAGTGCTAGTGATTTTAGCTCCTACAATGAGCAGTTCTTC
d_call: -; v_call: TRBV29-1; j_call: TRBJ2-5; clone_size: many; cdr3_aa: CSAGQAETQYF; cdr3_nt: TGCAGCGCCGGACAAGCGGAGACCCAGTACTTC
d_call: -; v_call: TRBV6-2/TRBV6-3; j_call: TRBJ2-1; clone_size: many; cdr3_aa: CASRKTNNEQFF; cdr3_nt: TGTGCCAGCAGGAAAACGAACAATGAGCAGTTCTTC
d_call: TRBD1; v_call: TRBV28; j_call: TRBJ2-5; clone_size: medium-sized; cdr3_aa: CASRTGTGGEETQYF; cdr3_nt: TGTGCCAGCAGAACCGGGACAGGGGGAGAAGAGACCCAGTACTTC
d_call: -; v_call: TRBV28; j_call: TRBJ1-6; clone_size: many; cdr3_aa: CASSSPSSYNSPLHF; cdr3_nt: TGTGCCAGCAGTTCTCCGAGCTCCTATAATTCACCCCTCCACTTT
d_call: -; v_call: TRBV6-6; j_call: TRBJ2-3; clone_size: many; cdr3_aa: CASSYSPKGGTDTQYF; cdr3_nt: TGTGCCAGCAGTTACTCCCCCAAGGGTGGGACAGATACGCAGTATTTT
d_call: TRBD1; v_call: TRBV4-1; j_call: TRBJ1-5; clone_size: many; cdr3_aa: CASSQRDRGLGNQPQHF; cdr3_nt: TGCGCCAGCAGCCAAAGGGACAGGGGGTTAGGCAATCAGCCCCAGCATTTT
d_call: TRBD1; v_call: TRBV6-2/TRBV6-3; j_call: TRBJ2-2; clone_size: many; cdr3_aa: CASSYRGRDTGELFF; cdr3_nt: TGTGCCAGCAGTTACAGGGGGCGTGACACCGGGGAGCTGTTTTTT
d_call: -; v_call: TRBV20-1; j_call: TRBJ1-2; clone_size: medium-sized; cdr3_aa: CRVGDGANYGYTF; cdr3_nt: TGCAGGGTTGGGGACGGAGCTAACTATGGCTACACCTTC
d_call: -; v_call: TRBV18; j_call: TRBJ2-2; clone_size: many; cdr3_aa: CASSPDRAGELFF; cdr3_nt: TGTGCCAGCTCACCTGACCGGGCCGGGGAGCTGTTTTTT
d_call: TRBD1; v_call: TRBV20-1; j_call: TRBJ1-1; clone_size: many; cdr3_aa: CSAPGQGARTEAFF; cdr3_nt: TGCAGTGCTCCGGGACAGGGGGCACGGACTGAAGCTTTCTTT
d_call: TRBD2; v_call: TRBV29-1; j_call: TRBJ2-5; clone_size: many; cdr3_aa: CSVGRSSGSWETQYF; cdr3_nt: TGCAGCGTTGGGAGGTCTAGCGGGAGTTGGGAGACCCAGTACTTC
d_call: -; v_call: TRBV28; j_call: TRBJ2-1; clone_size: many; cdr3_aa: CASSYRRGVVGEQFF; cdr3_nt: TGTGCCAGCAGTTACCGCCGAGGGGTAGTCGGTGAGCAGTTCTTC
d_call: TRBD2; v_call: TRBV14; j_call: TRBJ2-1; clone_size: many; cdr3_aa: CASSQGPREVSYNEQFF; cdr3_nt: TGTGCCAGCAGCCAAGGGCCGCGGGAGGTCTCCTACAATGAGCAGTTCTTC
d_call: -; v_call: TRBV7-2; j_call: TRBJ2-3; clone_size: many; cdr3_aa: CASSFPPRPNTDTQYF; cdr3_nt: TGTGCCAGCAGCTTCCCCCCGCGTCCCAACACAGATACGCAGTATTTT
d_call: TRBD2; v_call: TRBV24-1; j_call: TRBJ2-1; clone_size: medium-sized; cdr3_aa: CATKGGRATVVFLDEQFF; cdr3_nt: TGTGCCACCAAGGGCGGGAGGGCTACCGTAGTATTTCTGGATGAGCAGTTCTTC
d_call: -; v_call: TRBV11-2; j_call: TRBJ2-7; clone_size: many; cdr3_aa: CASSATGSSYEQYF; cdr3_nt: TGTGCCAGCAGCGCGACGGGGTCCTCCTACGAGCAGTACTTC
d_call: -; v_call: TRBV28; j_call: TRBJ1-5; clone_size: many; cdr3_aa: CASSLEGRTNQPQHF; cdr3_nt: TGTGCCAGCAGTTTAGAAGGACGGACGAATCAGCCCCAGCATTTT
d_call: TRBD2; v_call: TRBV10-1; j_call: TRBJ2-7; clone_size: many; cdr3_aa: CASSGTSGRYEQYF; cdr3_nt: TGCGCCAGCAGTGGGACTAGCGGGAGGTACGAGCAGTACTTC
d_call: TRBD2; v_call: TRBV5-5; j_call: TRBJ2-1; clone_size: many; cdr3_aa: CASSGGLAGVGEQFF; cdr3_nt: TGTGCCAGCAGCGGGGGACTAGCGGGAGTAGGAGAGCAGTTCTTC
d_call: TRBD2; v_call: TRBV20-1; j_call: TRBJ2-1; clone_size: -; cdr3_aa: CSEAGGPGSYNEQFF; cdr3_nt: TGCAGTGAAGCGGGAGGCCCGGGCTCCTACAATGAGCAGTTCTTC
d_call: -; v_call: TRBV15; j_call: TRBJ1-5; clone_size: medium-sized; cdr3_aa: CATSRDRFQQPQHF; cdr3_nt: TGTGCCACCAGCAGAGACAGGTTTCAACAGCCCCAGCATTTT
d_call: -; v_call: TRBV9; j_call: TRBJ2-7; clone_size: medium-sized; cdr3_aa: CASSLGGAQHEQYF; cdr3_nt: TGTGCCAGCAGCCTTGGGGGGGCTCAGCACGAGCAGTACTTC
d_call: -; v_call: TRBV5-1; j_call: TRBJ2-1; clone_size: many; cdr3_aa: CASSLWVGHNEQFF; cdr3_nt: TGCGCCAGCAGCTTGTGGGTGGGCCACAATGAGCAGTTCTTC
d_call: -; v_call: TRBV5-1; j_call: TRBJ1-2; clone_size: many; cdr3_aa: CASSEQTAGGYTF; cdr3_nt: TGCGCCAGCAGCGAACAGACAGCCGGTGGCTACACCTTC
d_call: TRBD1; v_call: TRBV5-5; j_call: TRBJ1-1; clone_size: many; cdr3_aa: CASSSGDRNTEAFF; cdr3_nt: TGTGCCAGCAGCTCGGGGGACAGGAACACTGAAGCTTTCTTT
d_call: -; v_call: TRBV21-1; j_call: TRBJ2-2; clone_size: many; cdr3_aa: CASSINVSEKNTGELFF; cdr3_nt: TGTGCCAGCAGCATAAATGTTAGCGAGAAGAACACCGGGGAGCTGTTTTTT
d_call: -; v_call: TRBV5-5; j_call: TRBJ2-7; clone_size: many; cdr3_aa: CASSLGVSGHYEQYF; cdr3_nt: TGTGCCAGCAGCTTGGGTGTTAGCGGTCACTACGAGCAGTACTTC